Below, 2 T cell receptor beta chains from the same sample are listed, as sequenced in a study of radiotherapy plus CTLA-4 blockade in lung cancer. Here immunoSEQ multiplex PCR was the method, and the copy in TCRdb shows in-frame clones only, minus some. The sample yields more than 90,000 clones, just under 80% seen once. This sample comprised peripheral blood, obtained from a patient treated with radiotherapy plus ipilimumab. The receptors derive from a human donor with non-small cell lung cancer who had a partial response to radiotherapy plus ipilimumab.

The chain combines TRBV7-2 with TRBJ2-1, with TRBD1 matching 7 bases. Germline-derived CDR1 and CDR2 are SGHTA and FQGNSA. This CDR3 region has 11 residues. The trim removed 5 bases at V and 12 bases at J, leaving 4 bases unmatched. As DNA, the CDR3 is TGTGCCAGCAGCAACCGGGACAGGCAGTTCTTC. This codes for CASSNRDRQFF. Full variable domain (outside the CDR3, taken from reference TRBV7-2 and TRBJ2-1): GAGVSQSPSNKVTEKGKDVELRCDPISGHTALYWYRQSLGQGLEFLIYFQGNSAPDKSGLPSDRFSAERTGGSVSTLTIQRTQQEDSAVYLCASSNRDRQFFGPGTRLTVL.

The chain employs TRBV28 and TRBJ2-7; TRBD2 is a possible D gene (6 bases). The germline gives CDR1 MDHEN, CDR2 SYDVKM. V was shortened by 4 bases and J by 3 bases, with 16 bases between the two germline ends. The CDR3 loop spans 15 amino acids. This chain's CDR3 is CASSSIGAGIYEQYV. The CDR3 DNA sequence: TGTGCCAGCAGTTCAATAGGGGCGGGGATCTACGAGCAGTACGTC.